The present entry profiles one TCR beta chain with its context. In the authors' methods: Estimation of nucleated cell counts relied on the amplification of reference gene primers. Some clones are missing from TCRdb's copy, which holds only in-frame ones; the method was immunoSEQ multiplex PCR. That table supplies the V and J calls and clone size; D and trimming were determined from the DNA. This sample has over 150,000 clones, with roughly four fifths found just once. The CDR3 runs 17 residues. Germline V gives CDR1 SGHTA, CDR2 FQGNSA. With V trimmed by 1 base and J by 0 bases, 5 bases remained unmatched. The sample comes from a study of blood T cell repertoires in COVID-19. Study context: Samples came from the United States, Italy and Spain, spanning acute and convalescent COVID-19. Sources were T cells, B-cell-depleted T cells, or PBMCs; the material itself was cDNA or gDNA.

The chain has TRBV7-2 and TRBJ2-3, with 9 bases that match TRBD2. The sequence was obtained from a man older than 75 with acute or convalescent COVID-19. Sequenced sample: peripheral blood. The CDR3 DNA reads as TGTGCCAGCAGCTTAGTCAAGCGGGGGGCTAGCACAGATACGCAGTATTTT. This translates into CASSLVKRGASTDTQYF.